The 21 T cell receptor beta chains listed next were all sequenced from one sample in a study of long-term antiretroviral therapy in people with HIV. Survey-level resolution applied to immunoSEQ assay v3.0. The repertoire was sequenced with immunoSEQ multiplex PCR; TCRdb's copy has only in-frame clones and lacks some. This sample yields 20,000 to 25,000 clones, of which around 85% are seen a single time; 6% to 8% belongs to the top ten. The input for sequencing was unsorted PBMCs, taken 1.5 years after starting antiretroviral therapy. The receptors were gathered from a man aged 25 to 45 with HIV.

The chain uses TRBV4-1 and TRBJ1-5; possibly TRBD1 for D (5 bases). Trimming took 4 bases from V and 3 from J, leaving 7 bases between them. CDR1 is MGHRA and CDR2 is YSYEKL in the germline V gene. The CDR3 is 13 amino acids. Here the CDR3 DNA reads TGCGCCAGCAGCCGACAGTACAATCAGCCCCAGCATTTT. Translated, it gives CASSRQYNQPQHF.

This sequence joins TRBV30 and TRBJ2-7; D unclear. The germline V gene encodes CDR1 GTSNPN and CDR2 SVGIG (reference sequence). Trimming took 2 bases from V and 0 from J, leaving 5 bases between them. The CDR3 loop spans 12 amino acids. CDR3 in DNA: TGTGCCTGGAGTTACGGCTCCTACGAGCAGTACTTC. Protein: CAWSYGSYEQYF. Full variable domain (rest looked up from reference TRBV30 and TRBJ2-7): SQTIHQWPATLVQPVGSPLSLECTVEGTSNPNLYWYRQAAGRGLQLLFYSVGIGQISSEVPQNLSASRPQDRQFILSSKKLLLSDSGFYLCAWSYGSYEQYFGPGTRLTVT.

V and J are TRBV5-1 and TRBJ2-5; 8 bases are shared with TRBD2. There are 14 residues in the CDR3. The V gene's germline CDR1 is SGHRS and CDR2 YFSETQ. After removal of 4 bases from V and 1 base from J, the junction contained 3 bases not matched to a gene. Here the CDR3 reads CASSHGTSQETQYF. CDR3 nucleotide sequence: TGCGCCAGCAGCCACGGGACTAGCCAAGAGACCCAGTACTTC.

The chain is built from TRBV7-9 and TRBJ2-3; D possibly matches TRBD1 or TRBD2 (5 bases each). The V gene's germline CDR1 is SEHNR and CDR2 FQNEAQ (reference sequence). Trimming took off 2 bases at V and 0 bases at J, with 18 bases between the two ends. The CDR3 is 18 residues long. This CDR3 is CASSLRKGTQVSTDTQYF. As DNA, the CDR3 is TGTGCCAGCAGCTTAAGGAAGGGGACCCAGGTTAGCACAGATACGCAGTATTTT.

The chain has TRBV30 and TRBJ2-3, with 9 bases identical to TRBD2. Germline V CDR1 and CDR2: GTSNPN, SVGIG (reference sequence). The CDR3 length is 15 residues. J gave up 4 bases and V 5 bases, and 10 bases lay outside the gene matches. The CDR3 protein is CAWWTRGGRSDTQYF. CDR3 bases: TGTGCCTGGTGGACGCGGGGGGGCCGTTCAGATACGCAGTATTTT.

This sequence joins TRBV5-1 and TRBJ2-3; TRBD2 agrees at 10 bases. Per germline, CDR1 SGHRS and CDR2 YFSETQ. V trimming: 1 base; J trimming: 2 bases; junction bases outside the gene matches: 1. This CDR3 is 15 amino acids long. The CDR3 DNA reads TGCGCCAGCAGCTTGAGCGGGGGGGCCACAGATACGCAGTATTTT. Amino acid sequence: CASSLSGGATDTQYF.

The chain uses TRBV28 and TRBJ2-7; 7 nucleotides match TRBD1. The CDR3 runs 14 residues. The ends lost 2 bases at V and 3 bases at J; junction bases unmatched: 4. Looked up from germline, CDR1 is MDHEN and CDR2 is SYDVKM. The DNA for the CDR3 is TGTGCCAGCAGTTTAGCCGGGACAGACTACGAGCAGTACTTC. Its protein is CASSLAGTDYEQYF.

This chain connects TRBV6-6 to TRBJ1-1; 8 bases are a match to TRBD1. CDR1 is MNHNY and CDR2 is SVGAGI in the germline V gene (reference sequence). The junction had 10 bases not matched to a gene; V was cut back by 5 bases and J by 11 bases. The CDR3 is made up of 13 amino acids. CDR3 amino acids: CASSPRDRGDAFF. The CDR3 coding sequence is TGTGCCAGCAGTCCACGAGACAGGGGTGACGCTTTCTTT.

The chain is built from TRBV7-9 and TRBJ1-3, with TRBD1 identical over 7 bases. The CDR3 runs to 17 residues. The germline V gene encodes CDR1 SEHNR and CDR2 FQNEAQ (reference sequence). After removal of 5 bases from V and 0 bases from J, the junction contained 10 bases not matched to a gene. This CDR3 reads CASSKATGDPSGNTIYF. CDR3 DNA: TGTGCCAGCAGCAAAGCAACAGGGGACCCCTCTGGAAACACCATATATTTT.

The V call is TRBV19, the J call TRBJ1-1; TRBD1 might be the D (5 bases). Germline CDR1 and CDR2: LNHDA and SQIVND (reference sequence). V lost 7 bases and J 0 bases, leaving 9 bases between the germline ends. This CDR3 spans 13 amino acids. CDR3: CASKRQLNTEAFF. The CDR3 bases are TGTGCCAGTAAAAGACAGCTGAACACTGAAGCTTTCTTT. The full variable domain, in which reference TRBV19 and TRBJ1-1 provide the parts outside the CDR3, is DGGITQSPKYLFRKEGQNVTLSCEQNLNHDAMYWYRQDPGQGLRLIYYSQIVNDFQKGDIAEGYSVSREKKESFPLTVTSAQKNPTAFYLCASKRQLNTEAFFGQGTRLTVV.

The chain is built from TRBV20-1 and TRBJ2-5; D is undetermined. Trimming stripped 0 bases from V and 6 bases from J, with 5 bases between. CDR1 is DFQATT and CDR2 is SNEGSKA in the germline V gene (reference sequence). The CDR3 covers 11 residues. The CDR3 sequence is CSARDLKTQYF. The DNA for the CDR3 is TGCAGTGCTAGAGACTTGAAGACCCAGTACTTC.

V is TRBV28 and J is TRBJ1-2; no clear D. The CDR3 is made up of 13 amino acids. Trimming took off 8 bases at V and 0 bases at J, with 10 bases between the two ends. The germline gives CDR1 MDHEN, CDR2 SYDVKM. The CDR3 DNA is TGTGCCAGCCTGTCATACTCTAACTATGGCTACACCTTC. It encodes CASLSYSNYGYTF.

The J gene is TRBJ1-4, the V gene TRBV28, with D perhaps TRBD1 (5 bases). V lost 3 bases and J 3 bases, leaving 11 bases between the germline ends. CDR1 MDHEN and CDR2 SYDVKM come from the germline V gene. This CDR3 is built from 15 residues. CDR3 in DNA: TGTGCCAGCAGTTTGACAGAGGCCCCTAATGAAAAACTGTTTTTT. Translation: CASSLTEAPNEKLFF.

This clone has just a few counts. The J gene is TRBJ2-7, the V gene TRBV15; a weak D match, TRBD2 (5 bases). This CDR3 has 14 amino acids. Per the germline V gene, CDR1 is LNHNV and CDR2 is YYDKDF (reference sequence). Trimming took 5 bases from V and 3 from J, leaving 14 bases between them. Written as DNA, the CDR3 is TGTGCCACCAGCCGCGAGGGAATCGGCTACGAGCAGTACTTC. Protein product: CATSREGIGYEQYF.

This clone came up once. The chain uses TRBV14 and TRBJ2-7; no clear D. The germline V gene has CDR1 SGHDN and CDR2 FVKESK. Trimming removed 5 bases from V and 5 bases from J, with 13 bases in between. This CDR3 comprises 13 residues. In DNA, the CDR3 is TGTGCCAGCAGCTCCCATAATTACGACGAGCAGTACTTC. Protein product: CASSSHNYDEQYF. The entire variable domain, with the rest obtained from reference TRBV14 and TRBJ2-7, is as follows: EAGVTQFPSHSVIEKGQTVTLRCDPISGHDNLYWYRRVMGKEIKFLLHFVKESKQDESGMPNNRFLAERTGGTYSTLKVQPAELEDSGVYFCASSSHNYDEQYFGPGTRLTVT.

The chain couples TRBV1 to TRBJ2-7; TRBD1 reflects the table's D call only, with no check against the DNA. TRBV1 is listed as a pseudogene. The CDR3 has 16 amino acids. This CDR3 is CTSSPLTDSCSYEQYF. CDR3 DNA sequence: TGCACCAGCAGCCCCCTAACGGACAGTTGTTCCTACGAGCAGTACTTC.

Only one count was recorded for this clone. The DNA for the CDR3 is TGTGCCAGCAGCTCCCAGGGTCCTGAAGCTTTCTTT. The encoded protein is CASSSQGPEAFF. V usage is TRBV7-2 and J usage is TRBJ1-1; a weak D match, TRBD1 (5 bases). Germline V gene lookup returns CDR1 SGHTA and CDR2 FQGNSA. The CDR3 runs 12 residues. Trimming shortened V by 4 bases and J by 6 bases, and 9 bases separated the two germline ends.

The count of this clone is one. This chain connects TRBV9 to TRBJ2-2; D may match TRBD1 or TRBD2 (5 bases each). The CDR3 covers 16 residues. Germline lookup yields CDR1 SGDLS and CDR2 YYNGEE. Trimming took off 0 bases at V and 7 bases at J, with 16 bases between the two ends. CDR3 loop: CASSVALGVGIGELFF. In DNA form, the CDR3 reads TGTGCCAGCAGCGTAGCTTTGGGGGTTGGTATCGGGGAGCTGTTTTTT.

V and J are TRBV10-3 and TRBJ2-3; the D is unclear. The CDR3 is 12 amino acids. V lost 4 bases and J 2 bases, leaving 4 bases between the germline ends. CDR1 is ENHRY and CDR2 is SYGVKD in the germline V gene. CDR3 DNA: TGTGCCATCAGTGTGAACACAGATACGCAGTATTTT. Amino acids: CAISVNTDTQYF.

This clone has a handful of counts. J is TRBJ2-6 and V is TRBV7-9; D remains unclear. Per germline, CDR1 SEHNR and CDR2 FQNEAQ (reference sequence). The ends were cut back, 3 bases at V and 0 bases at J, with 9 bases in the middle. This CDR3 is built from 16 residues. The CDR3 nucleotides read TGTGCCAGCAGCTTGGCAGCCCCCTCTGGGGCCAACGTCCTGACTTTC. Amino acids: CASSLAAPSGANVLTF.

CDR3 sequence: CASSLLGLGTDTQYF. CDR3 bases: TGTGCCAGCAGCCTCCTAGGACTGGGCACAGATACGCAGTATTTT. The V and J genes are TRBV7-3 and TRBJ2-3; D perhaps matches TRBD2 (5 bases). The V end was cut by 5 bases, the J end by 1 base, with 13 bases between. Germline-derived CDR1 and CDR2 are SGHTA and FQGTGA. The CDR3 loop spans 15 amino acids.